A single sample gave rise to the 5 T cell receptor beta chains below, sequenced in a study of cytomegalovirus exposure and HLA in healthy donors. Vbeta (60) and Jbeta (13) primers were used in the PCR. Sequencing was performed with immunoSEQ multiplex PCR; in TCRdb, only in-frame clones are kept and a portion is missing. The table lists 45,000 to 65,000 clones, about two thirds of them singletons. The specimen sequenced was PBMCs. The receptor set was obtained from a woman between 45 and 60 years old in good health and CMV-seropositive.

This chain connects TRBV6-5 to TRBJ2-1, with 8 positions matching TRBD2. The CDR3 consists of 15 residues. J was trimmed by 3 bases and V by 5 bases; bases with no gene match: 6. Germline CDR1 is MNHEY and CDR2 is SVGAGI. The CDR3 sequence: CASSRGLVSYNEQFF. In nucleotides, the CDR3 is TGTGCCAGCAGTCGGGGACTAGTAAGCTACAATGAGCAGTTCTTC.

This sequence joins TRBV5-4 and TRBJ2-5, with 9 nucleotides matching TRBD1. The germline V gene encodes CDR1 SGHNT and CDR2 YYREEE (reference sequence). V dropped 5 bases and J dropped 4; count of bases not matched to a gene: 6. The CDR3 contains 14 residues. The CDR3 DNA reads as TGTGCCAGCAGGGTAACAGGGGGCCGAGAGACCCAGTACTTC. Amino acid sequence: CASRVTGGRETQYF.

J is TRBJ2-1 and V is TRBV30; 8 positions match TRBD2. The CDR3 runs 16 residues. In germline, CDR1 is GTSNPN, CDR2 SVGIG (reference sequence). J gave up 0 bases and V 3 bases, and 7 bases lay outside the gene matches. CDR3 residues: CAWSRQRGPSYNEQFF. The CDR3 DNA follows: TGTGCCTGGAGCCGACAGCGGGGGCCCTCCTACAATGAGCAGTTCTTC.

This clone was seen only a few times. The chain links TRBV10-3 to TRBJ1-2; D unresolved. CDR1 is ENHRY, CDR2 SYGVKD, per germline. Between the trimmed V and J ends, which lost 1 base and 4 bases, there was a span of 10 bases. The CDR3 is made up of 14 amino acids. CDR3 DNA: TGTGCCATCAGTGAGTACGCAGGCCCCTATGGCTACACCTTC. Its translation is CAISEYAGPYGYTF.

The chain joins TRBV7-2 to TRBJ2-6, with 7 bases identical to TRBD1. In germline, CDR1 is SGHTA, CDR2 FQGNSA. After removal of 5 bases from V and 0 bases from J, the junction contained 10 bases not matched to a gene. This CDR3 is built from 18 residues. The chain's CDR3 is CASSPRTGPSSGANVLTF. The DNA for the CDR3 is TGTGCCAGCAGCCCGAGGACAGGCCCCAGCTCTGGGGCCAACGTCCTGACTTTC.